These T cell receptor beta chains were read from a single sample in a study of immune evolution from preneoplasia to lung adenocarcinoma. Method: immunoSEQ multiplex PCR; TCRdb's copy keeps in-frame clones and lacks some. The repertoire holds under 45,000 clones, with 65% to 80% as singletons. The source material was FFPE invasive lung adenocarcinoma tissue. The origin of the receptors is a person between 55 and 69 years old with lung adenocarcinoma. Both conserved end residues are part of each CDR3. The D gene is left open where the match is weak. Only some rows state a clone size, as once, few, many or a class for expanded clones.

clone_size: NA
d_call: NA
v_call: TRBV15
j_call: TRBJ2-3
cdr3_nt: TGTGCCACCAGCAGAGATTTTCGGCAGAGAGATACGCAGTATTTT
cdr3_aa: CATSRDFRQRDTQYF

clone_size: NA
d_call: NA
v_call: TRBV30
j_call: TRBJ2-3
cdr3_nt: TGTGCCTGGAGTCCCTTCCGCACAGATACGCAGTATTTT
cdr3_aa: CAWSPFRTDTQYF

clone_size: NA
d_call: NA
v_call: TRBV18
j_call: TRBJ1-1
cdr3_nt: TGTGCCAGCTCACCAGCCTTTGGACAGCGTGAAGCTTTCTTT
cdr3_aa: CASSPAFGQREAFF

clone_size: few
d_call: TRBD2
v_call: TRBV5-3
j_call: TRBJ2-1
cdr3_nt: TGTGCCAGAAGCCCAATTAGCGGGAGGGGGTGTGAGCAGTTCTTC
cdr3_aa: CARSPISGRGCEQFF

clone_size: NA
d_call: NA
v_call: TRBV6-6
j_call: TRBJ1-5
cdr3_nt: TGTGCCAGCAGTTCCGAGGGTTCTCAGCCCCAGCATTTT
cdr3_aa: CASSSEGSQPQHF

clone_size: few
d_call: NA
v_call: TRBV7-9
j_call: TRBJ2-3
cdr3_nt: TGTGCCAGCAGCTTCGGGAAGGTAAACCGGGTAGATACGCAGTATTTT
cdr3_aa: CASSFGKVNRVDTQYF

clone_size: once
d_call: NA
v_call: TRBV2
j_call: TRBJ2-3
cdr3_nt: TGTGCCAGCAAGGCCGCGGGCACAGATACGCAGTATTTT
cdr3_aa: CASKAAGTDTQYF

clone_size: NA
d_call: NA
v_call: TRBV21-1
j_call: TRBJ2-2
cdr3_nt: TGTGCCAGCAGCCCAATTACAGGGAGGGAGCTGTTTTTT
cdr3_aa: CASSPITGRELFF

clone_size: once
d_call: NA
v_call: TRBV5-1
j_call: TRBJ2-5
cdr3_nt: TGCGCCAGCAGTTCGAGCGACACTCACCAAGAGACCCAGTACTTC
cdr3_aa: CASSSSDTHQETQYF

clone_size: NA
d_call: NA
v_call: TRBV9
j_call: TRBJ2-2
cdr3_nt: TGTGCCAGTAGCCTCACTAGGTTGAACACCGGGGAGCTGTTTTTT
cdr3_aa: CASSLTRLNTGELFF

clone_size: NA
d_call: NA
v_call: TRBV10-3
j_call: TRBJ2-1
cdr3_nt: TGTGCCATCAGGGGGGACAACAATGAGCAGTTCTTC
cdr3_aa: CAIRGDNNEQFF

clone_size: NA
d_call: NA
v_call: TRBV4-1
j_call: TRBJ2-4
cdr3_nt: TGCGCCAGCAGCCAAGCAGGGAGCTTAAACATTCAGTACTTC
cdr3_aa: CASSQAGSLNIQYF

clone_size: NA
d_call: TRBD2
v_call: TRBV28
j_call: TRBJ2-7
cdr3_nt: TGTGCCAGCAGTTTAGCTAGCGGGAGAAAATCCTACGAGCAGTACTTC
cdr3_aa: CASSLASGRKSYEQYF

clone_size: NA
d_call: NA
v_call: TRBV21-1
j_call: TRBJ2-1
cdr3_nt: TGTGCCAGCAGCATACGGCGGGAATACCCCTACAATGAGCAGTTCTTC
cdr3_aa: CASSIRREYPYNEQFF

clone_size: NA
d_call: NA
v_call: TRBV11-2
j_call: TRBJ1-3
cdr3_nt: TGTGCCACCGACCTTACCCCGGGACATAGGGTAGTTGGAAACACCATATATTTT
cdr3_aa: CATDLTPGHRVVGNTIYF

clone_size: once
d_call: NA
v_call: TRBV18
j_call: TRBJ1-2
cdr3_nt: TGTGCCAGCTCACCAGAATCAGCGGGGGTCTATGGCTACACCTTC
cdr3_aa: CASSPESAGVYGYTF

clone_size: once
d_call: TRBD1
v_call: TRBV5-1
j_call: TRBJ2-2
cdr3_nt: TGCGCCAGCAGCCAGGGACAGGGGGGGACCGGGGAGCTGTTTTTT
cdr3_aa: CASSQGQGGTGELFF

clone_size: NA
d_call: TRBD1
v_call: TRBV5-1
j_call: TRBJ2-2
cdr3_nt: TGCGCCAGCAGCTTAAACAGGGGAGAATCCGGGGAGCTGTTTTTT
cdr3_aa: CASSLNRGESGELFF

clone_size: NA
d_call: NA
v_call: TRBV7-6
j_call: TRBJ2-2
cdr3_nt: TGTGCCAGCAGCATCGACAACCTCAACACCGGGGAGCTGTTTTTT
cdr3_aa: CASSIDNLNTGELFF

clone_size: NA
d_call: NA
v_call: TRBV11-3
j_call: TRBJ2-1
cdr3_nt: TGTGCCAGCAGCCCATCCGGGGACCTATACAATGAGCAGTTCTTC
cdr3_aa: CASSPSGDLYNEQFF

clone_size: once
d_call: NA
v_call: TRBV11-3
j_call: TRBJ2-7
cdr3_nt: TGTGCCAGCAGCTTGGCCGAGCACGAGCAGTACTTC
cdr3_aa: CASSLAEHEQYF

clone_size: NA
d_call: TRBD2
v_call: TRBV7-3
j_call: TRBJ2-7
cdr3_nt: TGTGCCAGCAGCTTGACTAGCGGGGAAAACTACGAGCAGTACTTC
cdr3_aa: CASSLTSGENYEQYF

clone_size: NA
d_call: TRBD2
v_call: TRBV29-1
j_call: TRBJ2-1
cdr3_nt: TGCAGCGCTCCGGGACTAGCGTTTGAGCAGTTCTTC
cdr3_aa: CSAPGLAFEQFF

clone_size: NA
d_call: NA
v_call: TRBV6-1
j_call: TRBJ2-7
cdr3_nt: TGTGCCAGCAGTGAAGCGGGAGTGTCGGTTTCCTACGAGCAGTACTTC
cdr3_aa: CASSEAGVSVSYEQYF

clone_size: NA
d_call: TRBD1
v_call: TRBV6-5
j_call: TRBJ1-2
cdr3_nt: TGTGCCAGCAGTTCAAACCTTGGACAGGGGGATGGCTACACCTTC
cdr3_aa: CASSSNLGQGDGYTF

clone_size: medium-sized
d_call: NA
v_call: TRBV30
j_call: TRBJ2-2
cdr3_nt: TGTGCCTGGAGTGTCGGGTCGAACACCGGGGAGCTGTTTTTT
cdr3_aa: CAWSVGSNTGELFF

clone_size: NA
d_call: NA
v_call: TRBV6-6
j_call: TRBJ1-2
cdr3_nt: TGTGCCAGCAGGAACCACCTGCTCTATGGCTACACCTTC
cdr3_aa: CASRNHLLYGYTF

clone_size: few
d_call: TRBD2
v_call: TRBV5-1
j_call: TRBJ2-1
cdr3_nt: TGCGCCAGCAGCGTACAAGCGGGATATCTGAATGAGCAGTTCTTC
cdr3_aa: CASSVQAGYLNEQFF

clone_size: NA
d_call: TRBD1
v_call: TRBV7-8
j_call: TRBJ1-1
cdr3_nt: TGTGCCAGCAGCGTCCTGGGACAGGGGAATCCTGAAGCTTTCTTT
cdr3_aa: CASSVLGQGNPEAFF

clone_size: NA
d_call: TRBD2
v_call: TRBV28
j_call: TRBJ2-2
cdr3_nt: TGTGCCAGCAGTTCTCTAGCGGGAGGTAACACCGGGGAGCTGTTTTTT
cdr3_aa: CASSSLAGGNTGELFF

clone_size: NA
d_call: TRBD1
v_call: TRBV6-6
j_call: TRBJ2-4
cdr3_nt: TGTGCCAGCACCCCAGAGACAGGGAAAAACATTCAGTACTTC
cdr3_aa: CASTPETGKNIQYF

clone_size: NA
d_call: TRBD1
v_call: TRBV19
j_call: TRBJ1-1
cdr3_nt: TGTGCCAGTACCCGACAGGGTGGAGGCCTTGAAGCTTTCTTT
cdr3_aa: CASTRQGGGLEAFF

clone_size: NA
d_call: NA
v_call: TRBV7-2
j_call: TRBJ2-1
cdr3_nt: TGTGCCAGCAGCAGGACCGGGGATGCTAGGAGTGAGCAGTTCTTC
cdr3_aa: CASSRTGDARSEQFF

clone_size: NA
d_call: NA
v_call: TRBV10-2
j_call: TRBJ2-7
cdr3_nt: TGCGCCAGCAGGCCGGGGGCGTCCTACGAGCAGTACTTC
cdr3_aa: CASRPGASYEQYF

clone_size: NA
d_call: NA
v_call: TRBV5-1
j_call: TRBJ2-3
cdr3_nt: TGCGCCAGCAGCTTTGGGGGCAGCACAGATACGCAGTATTTT
cdr3_aa: CASSFGGSTDTQYF

clone_size: few
d_call: TRBD2
v_call: TRBV7-9
j_call: TRBJ2-3
cdr3_nt: TGTGCCAGCAGCCTCAGAGAGGGAGGGTGGAATACGCAGTATTTT
cdr3_aa: CASSLREGGWNTQYF

clone_size: few
d_call: NA
v_call: TRBV9
j_call: TRBJ2-5
cdr3_nt: TGTGCCAGCAGCCCCCGCCAGGGAAGAGAGACCCAGTACTTC
cdr3_aa: CASSPRQGRETQYF

clone_size: NA
d_call: NA
v_call: TRBV5-1
j_call: TRBJ2-2
cdr3_nt: TGCGCCAGCAGGAGGGACGTAGCGAACACCGGGGAGCTGTTTTTT
cdr3_aa: CASRRDVANTGELFF

clone_size: NA
d_call: NA
v_call: TRBV14
j_call: TRBJ1-1
cdr3_nt: TGTGCCAGCAGCCAAAAACAAGGTACTGAAGCTTTCTTT
cdr3_aa: CASSQKQGTEAFF

clone_size: NA
d_call: TRBD2
v_call: TRBV9
j_call: TRBJ2-1
cdr3_nt: TGTGCCAGCAGCTATGGACTAGCGGCCTACAATGAGCAGTTCTTC
cdr3_aa: CASSYGLAAYNEQFF

clone_size: NA
d_call: NA
v_call: TRBV5-4
j_call: TRBJ2-1
cdr3_nt: TGTGCCAGCAGCTCCCACCCAGGCCGAAACAATGAGCAGTTCTTC
cdr3_aa: CASSSHPGRNNEQFF

clone_size: few
d_call: NA
v_call: TRBV7-2
j_call: TRBJ1-1
cdr3_nt: TGTGCCAGCAGCTTTAGGGGTGGGGACACTGAAGCTTTCTTT
cdr3_aa: CASSFRGGDTEAFF

clone_size: NA
d_call: TRBD1
v_call: TRBV6-6
j_call: TRBJ2-2
cdr3_nt: TGTGCCAGCAGTTACTCCCCAGGGGGCGGGACCGGGGAGCTGTTTTTT
cdr3_aa: CASSYSPGGGTGELFF

clone_size: NA
d_call: NA
v_call: TRBV11-2
j_call: TRBJ2-3
cdr3_nt: TGTGCCAGCAGCTTAGATCGGGGCACAGATACGCAGTATTTT
cdr3_aa: CASSLDRGTDTQYF

clone_size: once
d_call: NA
v_call: TRBV6-5
j_call: TRBJ1-1
cdr3_nt: TGTGCCAGCAGTTACTCGGCCGGAGTAGCCACTGAAGCTTTCTTT
cdr3_aa: CASSYSAGVATEAFF

clone_size: NA
d_call: NA
v_call: TRBV5-1
j_call: TRBJ2-3
cdr3_nt: TGCGCCAGCAGCTTATATAGCGGAGGCACAGATACGCAGTATTTT
cdr3_aa: CASSLYSGGTDTQYF

clone_size: NA
d_call: NA
v_call: TRBV7-3
j_call: TRBJ2-7
cdr3_nt: TGTGCCAGCAGCTCTCGGGGAAATTCCTACGAGCAGTACTTC
cdr3_aa: CASSSRGNSYEQYF

clone_size: NA
d_call: NA
v_call: TRBV30
j_call: TRBJ1-5
cdr3_nt: TGTGCCTGGAGTGTATCAGGGCGGAGGCAGCCCCAGCATTTT
cdr3_aa: CAWSVSGRRQPQHF

clone_size: many
d_call: NA
v_call: TRBV25-1
j_call: TRBJ2-7
cdr3_nt: TGTGCCAGCAGTATCAAATACGAGCAGTACTTC
cdr3_aa: CASSIKYEQYF

clone_size: NA
d_call: NA
v_call: TRBV2
j_call: TRBJ2-7
cdr3_nt: TGTGCCAGCAAACGGAATTTCGCCTACGAGCAGTACTTC
cdr3_aa: CASKRNFAYEQYF

clone_size: NA
d_call: TRBD2
v_call: TRBV7-2
j_call: TRBJ2-3
cdr3_nt: TGTGCCAGCAGCCTATATCAATTTCTAGCGGGAGCAGATACGCAGTATTTT
cdr3_aa: CASSLYQFLAGADTQYF

clone_size: NA
d_call: TRBD1
v_call: TRBV10-3
j_call: TRBJ2-3
cdr3_nt: TGTGCCACCAAACCGGGACAGGGAACAGATACGCAGTATTTT
cdr3_aa: CATKPGQGTDTQYF

clone_size: NA
d_call: NA
v_call: TRBV30
j_call: TRBJ1-1
cdr3_nt: TGTGCCTGGAGTGTATTAGGGGGGACTGAAGCTTTCTTT
cdr3_aa: CAWSVLGGTEAFF